This TCR beta chain was documented in a study of T-cell memory formation after mild COVID-19. The CDR3 extends over 16 amino acids. Trimming took off 0 bases at V and 3 bases at J, with 14 bases between the two ends. CDR1 is MNHEY and CDR2 is SVGAGI in the germline V gene. This clonotype was found a few times. Its antigen is unknown. A 5'RACE reaction primed in the constant segment made cDNA libraries of TCR alpha and TCR beta, and these carried sample barcodes and UMIs. From the 5' RACE reads, TCRdb called clonotypes with MiXCR, one entry per CDR3 protein. This sample carries 250,000 to 350,000 distinct CDR3 sequences, about 13% of them seen once, and the ten largest clones take over 20%. General study results and limits: In pre-infection memory, a portion of responding clones appeared, which suggested that cross-reactive memory joined. CD4+ contracting clones lay mainly in CM and EM, CD8+ ones in EMRA. The study found balanced CD4/CD8 in clones contracting day 15 to 85 and a CD4+ lean in later expanders.

The TCR comes from a man aged 18-30 years who had mild COVID-19 (a few samples of this study predate the infection). Cell type and time point are not known. The source material was PBMCs or a T cell subset sorted from them (not recorded which). The chain couples TRBV6-5 to TRBJ1-1, with D perhaps matching TRBD1 (5 bases). In nucleotides, the CDR3 is TGTGCCAGCAGTTACTCAGGTTCAGGGCGGGACACTGAAGCTTTCTTT. It is translated as CASSYSGSGRDTEAFF.